This entry concerns a single T cell receptor beta chain. The data derive from a study of blood T cells in healthy people across ages. Together with a sample-barcoded 5' primer, a J-beta primer mix was included in a second PCR lasting about 6 to 11 cycles. TCRdb redid the calling of the 5' RACE reads with MiXCR, one entry per CDR3 protein. The sample yields approximately 800,000 distinct CDR3 sequences, about 48% seen once. This clonotype was obtained from a man older than 75 in good health. The sequencing input was blood.

This CDR3 reads CASSLGLAGVEVGEQFF. DNA of the CDR3: TGTGCCAGCAGTTTAGGGCTAGCGGGAGTTGAAGTAGGTGAGCAGTTCTTC. J is TRBJ2-1 and V is TRBV12-3 or TRBV12-4, with TRBD2 matching 10 bases. V lost 1 base, J lost 9 bases, and 12 bases stayed unmatched. CDR3 length: 17 residues.